This TCR beta chain was sequenced for a study of CD8+ T cells in alopecia areata. This clone was observed a few times. Other DNA sequences in this specimen translate into the identical CDR3. Germline CDR1 and CDR2: GTSNPN and SVGIG (reference sequence). The CDR3 consists of 12 residues. The germline V and J ends were trimmed by 0 bases and 3 bases, with 3 bases remaining between them. The treatment here: oral pan-JAK inhibitor, 5-10 mg twice daily. After isolation, RNA underwent reverse transcription to generate cDNA as the sequencing template. Assay: immunoSEQ multiplex PCR; the TCRdb copy retains only in-frame clones and omits some. This table has roughly 200,000 clones, approximately 40% appearing once.

The origin of this receptor is a human donor with alopecia areata. Source: CD4+ T cells sorted from blood, taken at approximately week 36, from a patient treated with tofacitinib. V is TRBV30 and J is TRBJ2-1, with D hard to call. The CDR3 DNA is TGTGCCTGGAGTGTACTCTACAATGAGCAGTTCTTC. Protein: CAWSVLYNEQFF.